Listed below are T cell receptor beta chains from one sample, sequenced in a study of immune evolution from preneoplasia to lung adenocarcinoma. This table comes from immunoSEQ multiplex PCR, and its TCRdb copy is limited to in-frame clones, with some not included. The profile shows around 8,000 clones, 81% of them singletons. What was sequenced was FFPE invasive lung adenocarcinoma tissue. These receptors were obtained from a person aged 45-60 years with lung adenocarcinoma. CDR3s include the opening cysteine and the closing phenylalanine or tryptophan. The D gene is left open where the match is weak. For some rows the clone size is stated as once, few or many, or as a class when expanded; others skip it.

TRBJ2-3 | TRBV9 | TRBD2 | . | TGTGCCAGCAGCAATAGCGGGAGAACAGGAGATACGCAGTATTTT | CASSNSGRTGDTQYF
TRBJ1-3 | TRBV2 | . | few | TGTGCCAGCAGCCGCAGGGGAAATGAAGGAAACACCATATATTTT | CASSRRGNEGNTIYF
TRBJ1-1 | TRBV7-3 | . | . | TGTGCCAGCAGCTTACGGGGCCCGGCGGGGGAAGAGGAAGCTTTCTTT | CASSLRGPAGEEEAFF
TRBJ1-3 | TRBV5-1 | . | . | TGCGCCAGCAGCTTTGGGGACTCTGGAAACACCATATATTTT | CASSFGDSGNTIYF
TRBJ2-2 | TRBV27 | . | . | TGTGCCAGCAGTTTATACGGGGCCACCGGGGAGCTGTTTTTT | CASSLYGATGELFF
TRBJ1-2 | TRBV5-1 | . | . | TGCGCCAGCAGGGGACCCCCGGACACATATGGCTACACCTTC | CASRGPPDTYGYTF
TRBJ2-7 | TRBV28 | TRBD1 | . | TGTGCCAGCAGTTTCACAGGGGACGAGCAGTACTTC | CASSFTGDEQYF
TRBJ1-1 | TRBV30 | . | . | TGTGCCTGTAAGGTCCCTCGGAACACTGAAGCTTTCTTT | CACKVPRNTEAFF
TRBJ2-7 | TRBV27 | . | . | TGTGCCAGCAGTACGAAGAAGGGGGGGCGACCCTCCTACGAGCAGTACTTC | CASSTKKGGRPSYEQYF
TRBJ1-6 | TRBV5-6 | TRBD1 | . | TGTGCCAGCAGCTTGGCGTTTCAGGGGGCAAATTCACCCCTCCACTTT | CASSLAFQGANSPLHF
TRBJ2-5 | TRBV5-5 | . | large | TGTGCCAGCAGCTTGGTCTGGGATCAAGAGACCCAGTACTTC | CASSLVWDQETQYF
TRBJ1-2 | TRBV4-1 | . | . | TGCGCCAGCAGCCAAGAGGAAAGGGTTCGCGGCTATGGCTACACCTTC | CASSQEERVRGYGYTF
TRBJ2-2 | TRBV23-1 | . | . | TGCGCCACCGGGGGACTCTATGAGGACACCGGGGAGCTGTTTTTT | CATGGLYEDTGELFF
TRBJ1-5 | TRBV18 | . | . | TGTGCCAGCTCACCGCAAGGCAATCAGCCCCAGCATTTT | CASSPQGNQPQHF
TRBJ1-3 | TRBV2 | . | . | TGTGCCAGCAGTGGAGGCAGGGGAGCTGGAAACACCATATATTTT | CASSGGRGAGNTIYF
TRBJ2-1 | TRBV11-2 | . | . | TGTGCCAGCAGCTTATCTCATAGCAATGAGCAGTTCTTC | CASSLSHSNEQFF
TRBJ1-5 | TRBV30 | . | . | TGTGCCTGGAACGCCGCGGGGAGCAATCAGCCCCAGCATTTT | CAWNAAGSNQPQHF
TRBJ1-2 | TRBV27 | . | . | TGTGCCAGCGGTCGTTCCGGGCCCTGGAGCGGAGGCTACACCTTC | CASGRSGPWSGGYTF
TRBJ1-5 | TRBV10-3 | TRBD1 | . | TGTGCCACGCGGACAGGGGGCATCGGCAATCAGCCCCAGCATTTT | CATRTGGIGNQPQHF
TRBJ1-2 | TRBV30 | . | . | TGTGCCTGGTCTCAGGGGTACGGGAGCGGCTACACCTTC | CAWSQGYGSGYTF
TRBJ1-2 | TRBV7-9 | TRBD1 | . | TGTGCCAGCAGCTTAGGGACAGGGCACTATGGCTACACCTTC | CASSLGTGHYGYTF
TRBJ2-7 | TRBV11-2 | . | . | TGTGCCAGCAGCTTAGCAGCTCAGACAACCTACGAGCAGTACTTC | CASSLAAQTTYEQYF
TRBJ2-7 | TRBV5-1 | TRBD2 | . | TGCGCCAGCAAGCTTGAGGGGCTAGCGGGGGATCCATACGAGCAGTACTTC | CASKLEGLAGDPYEQYF
TRBJ2-7 | TRBV5-4 | . | . | TGTGCCAGCAGCTTGGGGGGGAGGGAGCAGTACTTC | CASSLGGREQYF
TRBJ2-7 | TRBV11-2 | . | . | TGTGCCAGCAGCTTGGAGCATTCCTACGAGCAGTACTTC | CASSLEHSYEQYF
TRBJ1-1 | TRBV19 | TRBD1 | . | TGTGCCAGTAGGGCAGACTCCGGGACAGGGGCTCGGGTGAACACTGAAGCTTTCTTT | CASRADSGTGARVNTEAFF
TRBJ2-7 | TRBV28 | . | once | TGTGCCAGCAGTCCGGGGGACGGGACCTACGAGCAGTACTTC | CASSPGDGTYEQYF
TRBJ1-6 | TRBV27 | . | . | TGTGCCAGCAGTTTAGAGGGGGGACACTTTTCACCCCTCCACTTT | CASSLEGGHFSPLHF
TRBJ2-5 | TRBV5-1 | . | . | TGCGCCAGCAGCTTCGGGCTTCAAGAGACCCAGTACTTC | CASSFGLQETQYF
TRBJ1-1 | TRBV20-1 | . | . | TGCAGTGCTAGCATGTACATTGAAGCTTTCTTT | CSASMYIEAFF
TRBJ2-7 | TRBV12-5 | . | . | TGTGCTAGTGGTCAAGGTGGTGTTCAGCACGAGCAGTACTTC | CASGQGGVQHEQYF
TRBJ2-5 | TRBV11-2 | . | few | TGTGCCAGCAGCTTCCTAGTAGGGGGCCAAGAGACCCAGTACTTC | CASSFLVGGQETQYF
TRBJ1-1 | TRBV6-1 | . | . | TGTGCCAGCAGTGAAATTAGGGACACTGAAGCTTTCTTT | CASSEIRDTEAFF